This T cell receptor (beta chain) was retrieved from a study of shared clonotypes between healthy human individuals. To note about this clone: Its antigen is not known.

Study-wide points: Limited genetic and exposure-history diversity came from having few donors. In the sorted subsets, rarefaction showed sequencing was incomplete despite large depth. Clonotypes shared by all four donors outscored non-shared clonotypes in generation probability.

Some 30,000 T cell genomes (approximately 180 ng DNA) went into each sorted-subset replicate. Profiling relied on immunoSEQ multiplex PCR, and the TCRdb table lists in-frame clones only, not all of them. The repertoire holds some 2.4 million clones, approximately 93% seen once, with more than 0.35% in the top ten. The sample taken for sequencing was naive CD4+ T cells from PBMCs. Noted subset: CD45RA+ positively selected. This receptor was taken from a man aged 18-30 years in good health. Some clones in this sample may be carry-over from other donors' samples.

The CDR3 here is CASSKRTSPGTDTQYF. The CDR3 DNA follows: TGTGCCAGCAGCAAACGGACCAGTCCGGGCACAGATACGCAGTATTTT. This rearrangement joins TRBV9 to TRBJ2-3; no clear D gene. With 4 bases removed from V and 1 base from J, the gap between germline ends came to 16 bases. Germline V gene data show CDR1 as SGDLS and CDR2 as YYNGEE. The CDR3 extends over 16 amino acids.